Described below is a single T cell receptor beta chain sequence and its context. Its antigen is unknown. Germline V gene data show CDR1 as SGHTS and CDR2 as YDEGEE. The CDR3 covers 14 residues. Trimming stripped 7 bases from V and 1 base from J, with 12 bases between. The naive CD8 subset, CD45RO-negative cells positively selected for CCR7, excluded terminally differentiated effector memory CD45RA+ cells. The sample originates from a study of shared clonotypes between healthy human individuals. Execution of the assay was at deep level. Using immunoSEQ multiplex PCR, the repertoire was profiled, and TCRdb retains in-frame clones only, with some absent. Here the sample spans about 2.1 million clones, around 93% being singletons. Study-wide findings and caveats: Sampling used blood alone; tissue repertoires probably differ. Estimated richness was generally greater in naive than memory subsets. Measured sharing among donors was expected to vary with sequencing depth.

This sequence originates from a man aged 18 to 35 in good health. Some clones in this sample may be carry-over from other donors' samples. V usage is TRBV5-8 and J usage is TRBJ2-1; D is unclear. The sample taken for sequencing was naive CD8+ T cells from PBMCs. CDR3 residues: CASCLLESYNEQFF. The CDR3 nucleotides read TGTGCCAGCTGTTTGCTAGAATCCTACAATGAGCAGTTCTTC.